This T cell receptor (beta chain) is from a study of OX40 agonist ivuxolimab in advanced cancers. As for the study in general: Patients received ivuxolimab, an intravenous treatment, every 2 weeks at 0.01 to 10 mg/kg.

The repertoire was sequenced with immunoSEQ multiplex PCR; TCRdb's copy has only in-frame clones and lacks some. The sample holds 60,000 or so clones, roughly 89% seen once. CDR3 size: 17 residues. Deletions cut 0 bases from V and 3 bases from J, with 17 bases between. CDR1 and CDR2 from the germline V gene are LGHNA and YNFKEQ. Comments on this clone: What it binds is unknown.

Findings and caveats of the study: Researchers did not determine the expanded peripheral T cells' antigen specificity. There was clonal expansion of CD4+ and CD8+ blood T cells by week 6 at 0.1 to 3.0 mg/kg. Expanded clones tended on average to be more numerous among CD8+ T cells than CD4+.

The chain joins TRBV4-2 to TRBJ1-2; unclear D gene. This receptor was taken from an adult with an advanced solid tumor such as melanoma, head and neck, liver or kidney cancer. The starting material was CD4+ or CD8+ T cells sorted from blood, obtained in a trial of the OX40 agonist ivuxolimab. CDR3: CASSQDRRWRRDYGYTF. The CDR3 DNA reads TGTGCCAGCAGCCAAGATCGTCGGTGGAGGCGAGACTATGGCTACACCTTC.